This T cell receptor beta chain is from a study of T cells in Graves' hyperthyroidism and ophthalmopathy (dated by TCRdb to about 2019). For the study in its entirety: Peripheral blood samples were taken at the time of initial diagnosis, prior to any treatment. To identify distinguishing TCR V-J signatures, a discovery cohort of some 99 patients was used, comprising 43 with Graves' ophthalmopathy and 57 with stable Graves' hyperthyroidism. In addition, the study compared T-cell repertoires in thyroid tissue and in blood from roughly six Graves' hyperthyroidism patients. Following sampling, methimazole starting at 30 mg daily was given to hyperthyroidism patients, and high-dose intravenous methylprednisolone was given to ophthalmopathy patients. According to the paper, TCR Vbeta CDR3 sequencing was carried out on over 130 peripheral blood samples, which came from under 50 ophthalmopathy, under 80 hyperthyroidism and some 17 progressor patients. Prospective prediction of ophthalmopathy was tested in an independent validation cohort consisting of 18 to 20 hyperthyroidism patients and about 17 patients who later progressed to ophthalmopathy. The approximately 100 discovery patients were divided at random into training and test sets in a 7:3 ratio. Study-level results and caveats: Sample size was not statistically predetermined, and blinding of investigators to group allocation was not performed. In validation, progression to ophthalmopathy was predicted by the model with approximately 67% sensitivity and 72.22% specificity, a median of roughly 6.4 months before onset. A 13 V-J signature model separated ophthalmopathy from stable hyperthyroidism, with about 90% sensitivity and about 81% specificity in cross-validation and 80%/75% in testing. Most expanded thyroid clonotypes (frequency above 0.001) were also detected in blood, a finding suggesting that blood repertoires may reflect thyroid immune responses.

The CDR1 and CDR2 encoded by the germline V gene are SGHAT and FQNNGV. The CDR3 has 16 amino acids, counting the end cysteine and phenylalanine. Only CDR3 DNA remains: 48 bases, in frame from the first base. Ends trimmed: V by 5 bases, J by 4 bases; bases unmatched to a gene: 10. To note about this clonotype: This receptor's antigen is unknown. A much larger clonotype is one base distant, so this may be a read error.

Amplification of TCR beta CDR3 regions was carried out from RNA transcripts. The TCR CDR3 was subjected to a first round of RT-PCR using the HTBI primer set and the Qiagen OneStep RT-PCR kit. A second multiplex PCR round built the libraries, followed by size selection and purification. Paired-end sequencing of the libraries was performed with 100 bp reads on an Illumina HiSeq2000. The study's processing was this. SOAPnuke was used to process the raw data, throwing out any read that contained adapters or uncalled bases, had a mean Phred below 15, or lacked an exact constant-primer or identifier match. COPE v1.2.5 was used to merge high-quality paired reads, and clonotypes were defined as unique nucleotide sequences. Clonotypes were aligned to IMGT TRBV, TRBD and TRBJ reference segments using MiTCR v1.1. The analysis included only V-J combinations with a frequency above 0.0001, which together covered 99.2% of the repertoires. The TCS score was defined as F50 (clonal expansion) divided by E x V (chaos), with BLOSUM62-based TCRdist calculated between CDR3 peptides within each V-J. Welch's t-statistics and random forest reduced fewer than 600 V-J features to about 13, which were used in a naive Bayes classifier (R e1071). Clones were called with MiXCR by TCRdb after fastp trimmed the public reads at Q25, and only in-frame beta chains were retained. Rows matching on CDR3 protein sequence are summarized as one entry with the most common DNA and genes. The V and J calls follow TCRdb's processing rather than the paper's. The sample records 650,000 to 700,000 distinct CDR3 sequences, around 16% of which are singletons. Jointly, the top ten make up roughly 16% of the sample.

A patient counted as having stable Graves' hyperthyroidism if no progression to ophthalmopathy occurred over 18 months of follow-up. Hyperthyroidism patients were aged 18 to 65 years and newly diagnosed, with disease duration of less than 2 months. The study excluded patients with uncontrolled infections, other autoimmune diseases, pregnancy or lactation. Diagnoses were established on the basis of clinical symptoms, serum thyroxine and TRAb, thyroid ultrasound, and orbital computed tomography. PBMCs were separated from under 12 ml of fresh peripheral blood using Ficoll-Paque density gradient centrifugation. Total RNA was extracted with Trizol reagent, and quality was checked on an Agilent 2100 Bioanalyzer.

The sequenced sample consisted of blood. The rearrangement joined TRBV11-2 to TRBJ2-1; TRBD2 aligns with 8 central bases. This sequence was found in a man aged 45-65 years with Graves' hyperthyroidism. The DNA is TGTGCCAGCAGCGCGACTAGCGAAGTAAGGTACAATGAGCAGTTCTTC. This translates into CASSATSEVRYNEQFF. Outside the CDR3, residues come from the reference TRBV11-2 and TRBJ2-1 proteins, so the full variable domain is: EAGVAQSPRYKIIEKRQSVAFWCNPISGHATLYWYQQILGQGPKLLIQFQNNGVVDDSQLPKDRFSAERLKGVDSTLKIQPAKLEDSAVYLCASSATSEVRYNEQFFGPGTRLTVL.